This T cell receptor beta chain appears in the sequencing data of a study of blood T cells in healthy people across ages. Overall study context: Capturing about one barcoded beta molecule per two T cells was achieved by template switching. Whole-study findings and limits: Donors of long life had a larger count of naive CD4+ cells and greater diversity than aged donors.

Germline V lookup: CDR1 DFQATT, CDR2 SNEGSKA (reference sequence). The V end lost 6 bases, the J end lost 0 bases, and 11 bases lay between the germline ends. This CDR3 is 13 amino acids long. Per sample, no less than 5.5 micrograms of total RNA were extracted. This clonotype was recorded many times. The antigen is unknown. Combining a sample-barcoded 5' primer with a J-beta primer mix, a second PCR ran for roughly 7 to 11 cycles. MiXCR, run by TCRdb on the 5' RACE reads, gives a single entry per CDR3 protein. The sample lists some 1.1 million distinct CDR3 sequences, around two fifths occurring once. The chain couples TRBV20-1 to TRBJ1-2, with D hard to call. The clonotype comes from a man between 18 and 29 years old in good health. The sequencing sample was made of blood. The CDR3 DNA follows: TGCAGTGCGCAGGCTCAGGCTAACTATGGCTACACCTTC. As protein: CSAQAQANYGYTF.